Shown below are 31 T cell receptor beta chains from a single sample sequenced in a study of cytomegalovirus exposure and HLA in healthy donors. The PCR employed 60 Vbeta primers together with 13 Jbeta primers. TCRdb's copy holds only in-frame clones and misses some; the assay was immunoSEQ multiplex PCR. The table shows 130,000 or so clones, with roughly 80% occurring only once. Sequencing used PBMCs. These receptors were obtained from a woman between 40 and 55 years old in good health and CMV-seronegative.

The J gene is TRBJ2-1, the V gene TRBV19, with 8 bases that match TRBD2. V trimming: 4 bases; J trimming: 6 bases; junction bases outside the gene matches: 11. Per germline, CDR1 LNHDA and CDR2 SQIVND (reference sequence). The CDR3 covers 16 residues. The CDR3 DNA is TGTGCCAGTAGTAGGCCCGGGAGCGGGAGTTTCAATGAGCAGTTCTTC. As protein: CASSRPGSGSFNEQFF.

V usage is TRBV2 and J usage is TRBJ2-2; 7 bases are shared with TRBD1. Germline CDR1 is SNHLY and CDR2 is FYNNEI. This CDR3 is built from 16 residues. J was trimmed by 1 base and V by 8 bases; bases with no gene match: 10. The CDR3 region has the DNA TGTGCCAGCTCAGTGGTTACAGGGGAGAACACCGGGGAGCTGTTTTTT. This gives the protein CASSVVTGENTGELFF.

Comment on this clone: The junction departs from the called germline gene at one end, perhaps through a read error. CDR3: CASSPLAALNSQYF. In DNA, the CDR3 is TGTGCCAGCAGCCCACTAGCGGCCCTAAACAGTCAGTACTTC. The chain recombines TRBV7-9 with TRBJ2-4; 8 bases match TRBD2. From germline, CDR1 is SEHNR and CDR2 FQNEAQ (reference sequence). The CDR3 has 14 amino acids.

J is TRBJ2-5 and V is TRBV6-5, with D perhaps matching TRBD2 (6 bases). Germline CDR1 reads MNHEY; CDR2 reads SVGAGI. V was cut by 7 bases and J by 9 bases, with 21 bases left in between. The CDR3 totals 14 residues. The DNA for the CDR3 is TGTGCCAGCACTTCCGGGACGGTCCCGGGAGCCCAGTACTTC. Amino acids: CASTSGTVPGAQYF.

This sequence joins TRBV5-1 and TRBJ2-5, with TRBD1 identical over 7 bases. Germline V lookup: CDR1 SGHRS, CDR2 YFSETQ. Losses at the gene ends were 4 bases for V and 2 bases for J; bases not matched to a gene: 5. The CDR3 spans 14 residues. CDR3 sequence: CASSLWTGQETQYF. DNA for the CDR3: TGCGCCAGCAGCCTCTGGACAGGACAAGAGACCCAGTACTTC. The full variable domain, in which reference TRBV5-1 and TRBJ2-5 provide the parts outside the CDR3, is KAGVTQTPRYLIKTRGQQVTLSCSPISGHRSVSWYQQTPGQGLQFLFEYFSETQRNKGNFPGRFSGRQFSNSRSEMNVSTLELGDSALYLCASSLWTGQETQYFGPGTRLLVL.

The J gene is TRBJ1-6, the V gene TRBV4-2; unclear D gene. The CDR3 has 13 residues. Trimming left V 0 bases short and J 6 bases short, with 3 bases between. Per germline, CDR1 LGHNA and CDR2 YNFKEQ. The CDR3 reads CASSQDSNSPLHF. In DNA form, the CDR3 reads TGTGCCAGCAGCCAAGATAGTAATTCACCCCTCCACTTT.

This clone appeared once. The chain links TRBV18 to TRBJ2-5; 10 bases line up with TRBD2. Per germline, CDR1 KGHSH and CDR2 LQKENI. The CDR3 loop spans 15 amino acids. V shed 6 bases, J shed 11 bases, and the junction held 15 bases outside the gene matches. The CDR3 loop reads CASSPGLAGVKEQYF. In nucleotides, the CDR3 is TGTGCCAGCTCGCCAGGGCTAGCGGGAGTAAAAGAGCAGTACTTC.

The chain employs TRBV4-3 and TRBJ1-1; D gene unclear. The V and J ends lost 0 bases and 9 bases respectively, with 23 bases between them. Germline V gene lookup returns CDR1 LGHNA and CDR2 YSLEER. The CDR3 extends over 17 amino acids. Written as DNA, the CDR3 is TGCGCCAGCAGCCAAGATACGCCAGGACGGGGTGATGGTAAAGCTTTCTTT. Translating gives CASSQDTPGRGDGKAFF.

This sequence joins TRBV7-3 and TRBJ2-1; no definite D call. The germline CDR1 and CDR2 sequences are SGHTA and FQGTGA. The length of the CDR3 is 14 residues. V dropped 0 bases and J dropped 4 bases, with 7 bases sitting between them. CDR3: CASSLTRLYNEQFF. CDR3 coding DNA: TGTGCCAGCAGCTTAACCCGACTGTACAATGAGCAGTTCTTC.

The genes are TRBV28 and TRBJ2-3, with 8 nucleotides matching TRBD1. This CDR3 has 16 amino acids. Germline V CDR1 and CDR2: MDHEN, SYDVKM. The trim removed 8 bases at V and 1 base at J, leaving 11 bases unmatched. CDR3 sequence reads: CASPRMTGQGTDTQYF. CDR3 sequence (DNA): TGTGCCAGCCCCCGTATGACGGGACAGGGCACAGATACGCAGTATTTT.

The V gene is TRBV7-2, the J gene TRBJ2-7; TRBD1 aligns across 11 bases. V lost 3 bases and J lost 5; bases outside the gene matches: 9. Germline CDR1 SGHTA, CDR2 FQGNSA. There are 16 residues in the CDR3. The CDR3 DNA sequence: TGTGCCAGCAGCTTGTTCGGACAGGGGGCGCCCCACGAGCAGTACTTC. This encodes CASSLFGQGAPHEQYF.

This clone was seen only a few times. The J gene is TRBJ2-6, the V gene TRBV9; D is possibly TRBD2 (5 bases). Looked up from germline, CDR1 is SGDLS and CDR2 is YYNGEE. The CDR3 is 16 residues long. V gave up 0 bases and J gave up 2 bases, with 9 bases separating them. The CDR3 DNA reads as TGTGCCAGCAGCGTAGAAGCGGCTGCTGGGGCCAACGTCCTGACTTTC. Translated: CASSVEAAAGANVLTF.

J is TRBJ2-5 and V is TRBV13, with TRBD1 matching over 10 bases. The J call may be in error: the DNA end matches TRBJ2-7 better. Germline V gives CDR1 PRHDT, CDR2 FYEKMQ (reference sequence). The CDR3 is 14 residues long. For the CDR3, the DNA is TGTGCCAGCAGCTCCGGACAGGGGGGCTACGAGCAGTACTTC. Amino acid sequence: CASSSGQGGYEQYF.

This chain's CDR3 is CASSSQRQNYGYTF. The CDR3 bases are TGTGCCAGCAGCTCCCAGCGACAGAACTATGGCTACACCTTC. The V gene is TRBV7-2, the J gene TRBJ1-2; D is possibly TRBD1 (5 bases). Trimming shortened V by 4 bases and J by 2 bases, and 11 bases separated the two germline ends. CDR1 and CDR2 from the germline V gene are SGHTA and FQGNSA. The CDR3 has 14 residues.

The chain uses TRBV28 and TRBJ2-3, with 8 bases identical to TRBD2. Germline assignment: CDR1 MDHEN and CDR2 SYDVKM. After removal of 7 bases from V and 3 bases from J, the junction contained 9 bases not matched to a gene. The CDR3 runs 15 residues. Written as DNA, the CDR3 is TGTGCCAGCACCAAAACACTAGCGGTGACAGATACGCAGTATTTT. Translated: CASTKTLAVTDTQYF.

This chain links TRBV7-8 with TRBJ1-6; D is ambiguous. This CDR3 spans 11 amino acids. CDR1 is SGHVS and CDR2 is FQNEAQ in the germline V gene. Deletions cut 5 bases from V and 7 bases from J, with 3 bases between. CDR3 sequence reads: CASSLNSPLHF. The DNA of the CDR3 is TGTGCCAGCAGCCTCAATTCACCCCTCCACTTT.

The chain employs TRBV29-1 and TRBJ2-7; 12 positions match TRBD1. Germline CDR1 SQVTM, CDR2 ANQGSEA. V shed 4 bases, J shed 4 bases, and the junction held 5 bases outside the gene matches. This CDR3 contains 14 residues. CDR3 amino acids: CSVAGTGGLYEQYF. The CDR3 DNA reads as TGCAGCGTTGCTGGGACAGGGGGCCTATACGAGCAGTACTTC.

The chain is built from TRBV2 and TRBJ2-5; 10 nucleotides align to TRBD2. CDR1 and CDR2 from the germline V gene are SNHLY and FYNNEI. This CDR3 is 16 amino acids long. J gave up 5 bases and V 6 bases, and 12 bases lay outside the gene matches. CDR3 DNA: TGTGCCAGCAGCACCCTCGGGCTAGCGGGAGCGGAGACCCAGTACTTC. This gives the protein CASSTLGLAGAETQYF.

This clone was observed a few times. This chain joins TRBV6-6 and TRBJ1-4, with D unresolved. Germline CDR1 reads MNHNY; CDR2 reads SVGAGI (reference sequence). Trimming removed 4 bases at V and 6 bases at J, with 12 bases between. The CDR3 loop spans 14 amino acids. For the CDR3, the DNA is TGTGCCAGCAGTTTCGGAACCGGGGATGAAAAACTGTTTTTT. This encodes CASSFGTGDEKLFF.

This CDR3 is CASSLFAGGSLATDTQYF. The CDR3 DNA follows: TGTGCCAGCAGCTTGTTTGCGGGAGGTTCCCTTGCCACAGATACGCAGTATTTT. V and J are TRBV5-6 and TRBJ2-3, with 8 nucleotides matching TRBD2. Trimming at V came to 1 base and at J to 2 bases, leaving 12 bases not matched to a gene. This CDR3 spans 18 amino acids. The V gene's germline CDR1 is SGHDT and CDR2 YYEEEE. Full variable domain (missing parts from reference TRBV5-6 and TRBJ2-3): DAGVTQSPTHLIKTRGQQVTLRCSPKSGHDTVSWYQQALGQGPQFIFQYYEEEERQRGNFPDRFSGHQFPNYSSELNVNALLLGDSALYLCASSLFAGGSLATDTQYFGPGTRLTVL.

In this sample, this clone turned up a few times. The rearrangement joins TRBV29-1 to TRBJ1-2, with D maybe TRBD1 (6 bases). Per the germline V gene, CDR1 is SQVTM and CDR2 is ANQGSEA. The CDR3 is made up of 14 amino acids. V lost 5 bases, J lost 4 bases, and 17 bases lay in between. Written as DNA, the CDR3 is TGCAGCGTTCGACCACAGGGCTGGAGCTATGGCTACACCTTC. It codes for CSVRPQGWSYGYTF. Complete variable domain (other parts from reference TRBV29-1 and TRBJ1-2): SAVISQKPSRDICQRGTSLTIQCQVDSQVTMMFWYRQQPGQSLTLIATANQGSEATYESGFVIDKFPISRPNLTFSTLTVSNMSPEDSSIYLCSVRPQGWSYGYTFGSGTRLTVV.

In this sample, this clone turned up once. The J gene is TRBJ2-2, the V gene TRBV5-5; D unclear. Trimming shortened V by 3 bases and J by 3 bases, and 9 bases separated the two germline ends. Per germline, CDR1 SGHKS and CDR2 YYEKEE (reference sequence). The CDR3 spans 14 residues. CDR3 sequence (DNA): TGTGCCAGCAGCTATGAGATATACACCGGGGAGCTGTTTTTT. Residues: CASSYEIYTGELFF.

This chain connects TRBV10-2 to TRBJ1-1, with D unresolved. Per the germline V gene, CDR1 is WSHSY and CDR2 is SAAADI. Trimming stripped 0 bases from V and 4 bases from J, with 9 bases between. The CDR3 contains 14 residues. This chain's CDR3 is CASSESGGVTEAFF. CDR3 DNA: TGCGCCAGCAGTGAGTCCGGCGGGGTCACTGAAGCTTTCTTT.

The chain couples TRBV7-2 to TRBJ1-6; TRBD1 is a possible D gene (6 bases). V lost 4 bases and J 9 bases, leaving 10 bases between the germline ends. The V gene's germline CDR1 is SGHTA and CDR2 FQGNSA. The CDR3 consists of 13 residues. The CDR3 region has the DNA TGTGCCAGCAGCTGGGGGCCGGTTTCACCCCTCCACTTT. It codes for CASSWGPVSPLHF.

The chain carries TRBV5-1 and TRBJ2-5; TRBD2 might be the D (5 bases). Trimming took 4 bases from V and 5 from J, leaving 15 bases between them. The CDR3 has 14 residues. Germline V gene sequence: CDR1 SGHRS, CDR2 YFSETQ. CDR3 protein: CASSAGGLGETQYF. CDR3 sequence (DNA): TGCGCCAGCAGCGCAGGAGGCCTCGGGGAGACCCAGTACTTC. The full variable domain, in which reference TRBV5-1 and TRBJ2-5 provide the parts outside the CDR3, is KAGVTQTPRYLIKTRGQQVTLSCSPISGHRSVSWYQQTPGQGLQFLFEYFSETQRNKGNFPGRFSGRQFSNSRSEMNVSTLELGDSALYLCASSAGGLGETQYFGPGTRLLVL.

For this clone: An end of the junction differs from the germline gene, which may be a read error. This rearrangement joins TRBV5-1 to TRBJ2-4; possible D gene TRBD1, 5 bases. CDR3 size: 15 residues. Germline V gene lookup returns CDR1 SGHRS and CDR2 YFSETQ. Written as DNA, the CDR3 is TGCGCCAGCAGCCCGGTCCAGGGTGGAAGAAACAGTCAGTACTTC. Its protein is CASSPVQGGRNSQYF.

This sequence joins TRBV19 and TRBJ2-3; D perhaps matches TRBD2 (6 bases). Trimming took off 3 bases at V and 0 bases at J, with 16 bases between the two ends. This CDR3 spans 17 amino acids. Germline V lookup: CDR1 LNHDA, CDR2 SQIVND (reference sequence). CDR3 protein: CASSINSGYPSTDTQYF. CDR3 DNA sequence: TGTGCCAGTAGTATTAATAGCGGATATCCTAGCACAGATACGCAGTATTTT.

V and J are TRBV7-2 and TRBJ2-2; no clear D. V shed 2 bases and J shed 8 bases, with 18 bases lying between them. The CDR3 consists of 16 residues. Germline CDR1 and CDR2: SGHTA and FQGNSA. CDR3 in DNA: TGTGCCAGCAGCTTATACTCCCGGGTCCTCCTAGGGGAGCTGTTTTTT. This codes for CASSLYSRVLLGELFF.

The chain combines TRBV9 with TRBJ2-1; D gene uncertain. The CDR3 spans 14 residues. V lost 4 bases to trimming and J lost 9 bases, with 17 bases between them. Germline V gene sequence: CDR1 SGDLS, CDR2 YYNGEE. The CDR3 DNA sequence: TGTGCCAGCAGCCCCACTAACCCTTCGGTTGAGCAGTTCTTC. Residues: CASSPTNPSVEQFF.

The J gene is TRBJ2-5, the V gene TRBV27; D may be TRBD1 (6 bases). The germline CDR1 and CDR2 sequences are MNHEY and SMNVEV (reference sequence). The CDR3 spans 14 residues. Trimming pared 5 bases from V and 2 bases from J, leaving 12 bases between. CDR3 sequence reads: CASSQIGQQETQYF. As DNA, the CDR3 is TGTGCCAGCAGTCAGATCGGACAGCAAGAGACCCAGTACTTC.

The CDR3: CASSLDMAQETQYF. The DNA for the CDR3 is TGTGCCAGCAGCTTAGATATGGCACAAGAGACCCAGTACTTC. The chain carries TRBV7-6 and TRBJ2-5; no firm D call. V shed 1 base and J shed 2 bases, with 8 bases lying between them. This CDR3 contains 14 residues. Germline lookup yields CDR1 SGHVS and CDR2 FNYEAQ.